This TCR beta chain was obtained from a study of blood T cell repertoires in COVID-19. Whole-study context: Some COVID-19 samples were acute and others convalescent; all came from the United States, Italy and Spain.

This table comes from immunoSEQ multiplex PCR, and its TCRdb copy is limited to in-frame clones, with some not included. The table lists approximately 150,000 clones, 80% to 90% of them singletons. This receptor was obtained from a woman in her forties or fifties with acute or convalescent COVID-19. Input material: peripheral blood.

In DNA form, the CDR3 reads TGTGCCAGCAGCGCGGGGACCGCCTGGAACACTGAAGCTTTCTTT. Its translation is CASSAGTAWNTEAFF. The chain joins TRBV6-5 to TRBJ1-1; the D gene is possibly TRBD1 (5 bases). This CDR3 contains 15 residues. Germline CDR1 is MNHEY and CDR2 is SVGAGI. Trimming shortened V by 6 bases and J by 1 base, and 15 bases separated the two germline ends.